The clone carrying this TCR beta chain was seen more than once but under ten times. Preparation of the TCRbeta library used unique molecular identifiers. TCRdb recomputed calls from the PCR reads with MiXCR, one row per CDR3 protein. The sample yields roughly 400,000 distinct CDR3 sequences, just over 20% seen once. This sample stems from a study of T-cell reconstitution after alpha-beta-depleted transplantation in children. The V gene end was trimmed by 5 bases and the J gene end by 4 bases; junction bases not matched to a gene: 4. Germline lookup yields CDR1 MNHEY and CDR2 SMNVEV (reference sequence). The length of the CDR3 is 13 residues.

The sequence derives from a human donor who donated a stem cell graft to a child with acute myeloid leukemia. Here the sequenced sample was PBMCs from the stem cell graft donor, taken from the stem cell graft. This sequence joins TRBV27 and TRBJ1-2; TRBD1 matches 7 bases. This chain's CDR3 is CASSHRGPYGYTF. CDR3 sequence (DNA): TGTGCCAGCAGTCACAGGGGACCCTATGGCTACACCTTC.